This is a list of T cell receptor beta chains from one sample in a study of control samples from healthy donors and cancer patients. Here immunoSEQ multiplex PCR was the method, and the copy in TCRdb shows in-frame clones only, minus some. The table records tens of thousands of clones, 85% to 90% of them present only once. Sequenced material: PBMCs. The receptors stem from a woman in her sixties with head and neck cancer. CDR3s include the opening cysteine and the closing phenylalanine or tryptophan. A D gene is named only where the DNA matches it firmly. Only some rows state a clone size, as once, few, many or a class for expanded clones.

clone_size j_call v_call d_call cdr3_aa cdr3_nt
. TRBJ1-2 TRBV20-1 . CSAAMLYGYTF TGCAGTGCTGCGATGCTCTATGGCTACACCTTC
. TRBJ2-3 TRBV7-9 TRBD2 CASSLMPSGRSTDTQYF TGTGCCAGCAGCTTAATGCCTAGCGGGAGAAGTACAGATACGCAGTATTTT
once TRBJ2-1 TRBV7-2 TRBD2 CASSSSGSLIYLGEQFF TGTGCCAGCAGCTCGAGCGGGAGTTTAATCTACTTGGGTGAGCAGTTCTTC
. TRBJ2-7 TRBV2 . CASRQTPYEQYF TGTGCCAGCCGACAGACCCCCTACGAGCAGTACTTC
once TRBJ2-7 TRBV6-1 TRBD1 CASSDPGQGIDEQYF TGTGCCAGCAGTGACCCGGGACAGGGAATTGACGAGCAGTACTTC
. TRBJ2-3 TRBV19 . CASSMGGADTQYF TGTGCCAGTAGTATGGGGGGAGCAGATACGCAGTATTTT
once TRBJ1-1 TRBV9 TRBD1 CASSARTGANTEAFF TGTGCCAGCAGCGCTAGGACAGGGGCGAACACTGAAGCTTTCTTT
. TRBJ2-3 TRBV15 TRBD2 CATSGRLAGTPWRTDTQYF TGTGCCACCAGCGGGCGGCTAGCGGGAACCCCGTGGCGCACAGATACGCAGTATTTT
. TRBJ1-6 TRBV7-9 . CASSGLLGLSSYNSPLHF TGTGCCAGCAGCGGATTATTAGGGTTGAGCTCCTATAATTCACCCCTCCACTTT
. TRBJ2-1 TRBV7-9 TRBD2 CASSLGTGGTNEQFF TGTGCCAGCAGCTTAGGGACGGGAGGCACCAATGAGCAGTTCTTC
. TRBJ2-5 TRBV12-3/TRBV12-4 . CASSFVQGETQYF TGTGCCAGCAGTTTCGTCCAAGGGGAGACCCAGTACTTC
. TRBJ2-4 TRBV19 TRBD2 CASSRSGGSFVENIQYF TGTGCCAGTAGTAGATCGGGCGGGAGTTTCGTGGAAAACATTCAGTACTTC
. TRBJ2-1 TRBV10-3 TRBD1 CANSGTGDNEQFF TGTGCCAACTCCGGGACAGGGGATAATGAGCAGTTCTTC
. TRBJ2-7 TRBV5-8 . CASSLGYRRENSYEQYF TGTGCCAGCAGCTTGGGGTACAGGAGAGAAAACTCCTACGAGCAGTACTTC
. TRBJ2-7 TRBV4-2 TRBD1 CASSQGGQGPYEQYF TGTGCCAGCAGCCAAGGCGGACAGGGGCCATACGAGCAGTACTTC
. TRBJ2-3 TRBV13 . CASSLFEGAVWGTDTQYF TGTGCCAGCAGCTTATTTGAGGGAGCAGTATGGGGCACAGATACGCAGTATTTT
. TRBJ1-2 TRBV4-1 TRBD1 CASSLAGGNYGYTF TGCGCCAGCAGCCTGGCAGGGGGTAACTATGGCTACACCTTC
. TRBJ2-6 TRBV27 . CASRSSGANVLTF TGTGCCAGCCGATCCTCTGGGGCCAACGTCCTGACTTTC
. TRBJ1-2 TRBV19 TRBD1 CATNLQGTGGFYGYTF TGTGCCACCAACCTCCAGGGGACAGGGGGCTTCTATGGCTACACCTTC
. TRBJ2-5 TRBV21-1 . CASSKVRPKNQETQYF TGTGCCAGCAGCAAAGTGCGGCCGAAAAACCAAGAGACCCAGTACTTC
. TRBJ1-1 TRBV18 . CASSPVSSTNTEAFF TGTGCCAGCTCACCAGTATCCAGTACTAACACTGAAGCTTTCTTT
. TRBJ1-2 TRBV28 . CASSLDSDNYGYTF TGTGCCAGCAGTTTAGACAGCGATAACTATGGCTACACCTTC
once TRBJ2-1 TRBV4-2 TRBD2 CASSHSLSSGLAAPIYNEQFF TGTGCCAGCAGCCACTCCCTAAGCTCGGGACTAGCGGCTCCAATTTACAATGAGCAGTTCTTC
once TRBJ1-2 TRBV28 . CATGAYGYTF TGTGCCACGGGTGCCTATGGCTACACCTTC
once TRBJ2-7 TRBV30 . CAWSVRGRGTPPGREQYF TGTGCCTGGAGTGTACGGGGCAGGGGAACACCCCCAGGGCGCGAGCAGTACTTC
. TRBJ2-2 TRBV5-4 . CASSGVGRTNTGELFF TGTGCCAGCAGCGGCGTTGGGCGAACAAACACCGGGGAGCTGTTTTTT
. TRBJ1-1 TRBV19 TRBD1 CASSNRDRSEAFF TGTGCCAGTAGTAACCGGGACAGAAGTGAAGCTTTCTTT
. TRBJ2-1 TRBV5-1 TRBD2 CASSSGTSGRVNEQFF TGCGCCAGCAGCTCGGGGACTAGCGGGAGAGTGAATGAGCAGTTCTTC
. TRBJ2-1 TRBV24-1 TRBD2 CATSDIVTSGRASDEQFF TGTGCCACCAGTGATATCGTCACTAGCGGGAGGGCTTCCGATGAGCAGTTCTTC
. TRBJ2-7 TRBV6-5 TRBD2 CASSMTSGTYEQYF TGTGCCAGCAGTATGACTAGCGGGACCTACGAGCAGTACTTC
. TRBJ2-7 TRBV4-1 TRBD2 CASSQSGLAGGTPYEQYF TGCGCCAGCAGCCAATCGGGACTAGCGGGAGGGACTCCCTACGAGCAGTACTTC
. TRBJ2-3 TRBV18 TRBD2 CASSPYPGLVKADTQYF TGTGCCAGCTCACCCTATCCGGGACTAGTCAAGGCAGATACGCAGTATTTT
. TRBJ2-2 TRBV29-1 . CSVFGETANTGELFF TGCAGCGTCTTCGGGGAAACCGCGAACACCGGGGAGCTGTTTTTT
few TRBJ2-7 TRBV5-6 TRBD2 CASSLVAGEAHEQYF TGTGCCAGCAGCTTGGTAGCGGGAGAGGCCCACGAGCAGTACTTC
. TRBJ1-2 TRBV30 . CAWMRPGDGYTF TGTGCCTGGATGCGGCCGGGCGATGGCTACACCTTC
. TRBJ1-5 TRBV19 TRBD1 CASSIGQGANQPQHF TGTGCCAGTAGTATAGGGCAGGGGGCGAATCAGCCCCAGCATTTT
few TRBJ1-1 TRBV6-5 TRBD1 CASSPRGTGATEAFF TGTGCCAGCAGTCCACGAGGGACAGGGGCCACTGAAGCTTTCTTT
. TRBJ2-7 TRBV5-1 . CASSFGDSQYEQYF TGCGCCAGCAGCTTTGGGGACTCACAATACGAGCAGTACTTC
. TRBJ2-5 TRBV7-9 . CASSLGSLRQRFETQYF TGTGCCAGCAGCTTAGGGTCTCTTAGACAGAGGTTTGAGACCCAGTACTTC
. TRBJ2-3 TRBV19 TRBD2 CASRLKVGSGEGTDTQYF TGTGCCAGTAGGTTAAAGGTGGGTAGCGGGGAGGGCACAGATACGCAGTATTTT
. TRBJ2-5 TRBV10-2 TRBD2 CASATGLAGVGQETQYF TGCGCCAGTGCGACGGGACTAGCGGGAGTTGGTCAAGAGACCCAGTACTTC
. TRBJ1-2 TRBV18 . CASSPQPGTQRRKNYGYTF TGTGCCAGCTCACCCCAACCGGGTACGCAGCGAAGAAAAAACTATGGCTACACCTTC
. TRBJ1-2 TRBV7-9 . CASSRRGAAASGYTF TGTGCCAGCAGCCGAAGGGGGGCCGCTGCCAGTGGCTACACCTTC
. TRBJ1-5 TRBV6-2/TRBV6-3 . CASSYSNGPQHF TGTGCCAGCAGTTACTCCAACGGGCCCCAGCATTTT
. TRBJ2-7 TRBV6-6 . CASTPPGGAYEQYF TGTGCCAGCACCCCGCCGGGCGGAGCCTACGAGCAGTACTTC
. TRBJ2-2 TRBV3-1/TRBV3-2 . CASSTGGGNTGELFF TGTGCCAGCAGCACAGGTGGGGGAAACACCGGGGAGCTGTTTTTT
. TRBJ1-1 TRBV19 . CASTGMNTEAFF TGTGCCAGTACAGGGATGAACACTGAAGCTTTCTTT
. TRBJ2-7 TRBV6-5 . CASSINRDSYEQYF TGTGCCAGCAGCATTAACAGGGATTCCTACGAGCAGTACTTC
. TRBJ2-7 TRBV10-1 . CASSESTRFEQYF TGCGCCAGCAGTGAGTCGACGAGATTCGAGCAGTACTTC
. TRBJ2-1 TRBV18 . CASSPAFLDNEQFF TGTGCCAGCTCACCAGCATTTCTGGACAATGAGCAGTTCTTC
. TRBJ2-5 TRBV7-9 . CASSLRTQTQYF TGTGCCAGCAGCTTAAGGACTCAGACCCAGTACTTC
. TRBJ2-5 TRBV30 TRBD2 CAWNGRNIIQETQYF TGTGCCTGGAACGGGAGGAATATCATACAAGAGACCCAGTACTTC
. TRBJ1-4 TRBV18 . CASSLTHIEKLFF TGTGCCAGCTCACTTACCCACATTGAAAAACTGTTTTTT